This T cell receptor beta chain was retrieved from a study of shared clonotypes between healthy human individuals. Each replicate PCR on the sorted subsets used about 0.2 ug DNA (around 30,000 T cell genomes). The repertoire was sequenced with immunoSEQ multiplex PCR; TCRdb's copy has only in-frame clones and lacks some. The data show roughly 2 million clones, with around 95% seen just once and 0.13% held by the top ten. Per germline, CDR1 LNHNV and CDR2 YYDKDF (reference sequence). CDR3 size: 16 residues. The trim removed 5 bases at V and 6 bases at J, leaving 10 bases unmatched. The chain is built from TRBV15 and TRBJ2-7, with 13 bases aligning to TRBD2. The sequenced sample consisted of naive CD4+ T cells sorted from blood. The subset is: CD45RA+ positively selected. This clonotype was obtained from a man younger than 35 in good health. As DNA, the CDR3 is TGTGCCACCAGCTTCGGGACTAGCGGGGATCGGGGCGAGCAGTACTTC. Translation: CATSFGTSGDRGEQYF.